The rows below give T cell receptor beta chains drawn from one sample of a study of OX40 agonist ivuxolimab in advanced cancers. The method was immunoSEQ multiplex PCR; TCRdb's version includes in-frame clones alone and lacks a portion of them. Of about 70,000 clones in the sample, roughly 90% were seen once. The sequencing used CD4+ or CD8+ T cells sorted from blood, collected in a trial of the OX40 agonist ivuxolimab. Receptors were obtained from an adult with an advanced solid tumor such as melanoma, head and neck, liver or kidney cancer. The conserved cysteine and the conserved F or W are not part of the CDR3 here.

V gene: TRBV6-6; CDR3 length: 11; J gene: TRBJ1-2; CDR3 protein: ASTQVNWDGYT
V gene: TRBV11-2; CDR3 length: 10; J gene: -; CDR3 protein: ASSSLSYEQY
V gene: TRBV19; CDR3 length: 10; J gene: TRBJ2-7; CDR3 protein: ASNGGGHEQY
V gene: TRBV27; CDR3 length: 13; J gene: TRBJ2-1; CDR3 protein: ASSLVAGGPNEQF
V gene: TRBV10-3; CDR3 length: 10; J gene: TRBJ1-1; CDR3 protein: AISAVVTEAF
V gene: TRBV13; CDR3 length: 14; J gene: TRBJ2-3; CDR3 protein: ASSSRGGGATDTQY
V gene: TRBV5-1; CDR3 length: 12; J gene: TRBJ2-5; CDR3 protein: ASSLVLAGETQY
V gene: TRBV5-1; CDR3 length: 16; J gene: TRBJ2-7; CDR3 protein: ASSFLGLAGGNSYEQY
V gene: TRBV4-1; CDR3 length: 14; J gene: TRBJ2-1; CDR3 protein: ASSQEGGQTYNEQF
V gene: TRBV6-5; CDR3 length: 14; J gene: TRBJ1-5; CDR3 protein: ASSYSAEGMGQPQH
V gene: TRBV12-5; CDR3 length: 12; J gene: TRBJ1-2; CDR3 protein: ASGFMDWVYGYT
V gene: TRBV9; CDR3 length: 13; J gene: TRBJ2-5; CDR3 protein: ASSPGPSGGKTQY
V gene: TRBV19; CDR3 length: 11; J gene: TRBJ2-7; CDR3 protein: ASSSGGVYEQY
V gene: TRBV15; CDR3 length: 17; J gene: TRBJ2-1; CDR3 protein: ATSRVDRDVGVSPNEQF
V gene: TRBV18; CDR3 length: 16; J gene: TRBJ2-4; CDR3 protein: ASSPPRGYEEAKNIQY
V gene: TRBV5-4; CDR3 length: 12; J gene: TRBJ2-3; CDR3 protein: ASSFGVGTDTQY
V gene: TRBV19; CDR3 length: 14; J gene: TRBJ2-3; CDR3 protein: ASSIGAGGPTDTQY
V gene: TRBV7-2; CDR3 length: 14; J gene: TRBJ2-3; CDR3 protein: ASSTTTGANTDTQY
V gene: TRBV29-1; CDR3 length: 15; J gene: TRBJ1-2; CDR3 protein: SVPTWGQGKRPYGYT
V gene: TRBV7-2; CDR3 length: 14; J gene: TRBJ2-3; CDR3 protein: ASSLDGTIRTDTQY
V gene: TRBV5-1; CDR3 length: 11; J gene: TRBJ1-1; CDR3 protein: ASGDTGGYEAF
V gene: TRBV9; CDR3 length: 10; J gene: TRBJ2-2; CDR3 protein: ASRANTGELF
V gene: TRBV6-5; CDR3 length: 11; J gene: TRBJ2-7; CDR3 protein: ASVAGGASEQY
V gene: TRBV6-5; CDR3 length: 13; J gene: TRBJ1-2; CDR3 protein: ASSPFRTEGYGYT
V gene: TRBV7-9; CDR3 length: 13; J gene: TRBJ1-6; CDR3 protein: ASSLVAGTNSPLH
V gene: TRBV11-2; CDR3 length: 9; J gene: TRBJ1-3; CDR3 protein: ASRWADTIY
V gene: TRBV6-5; CDR3 length: 9; J gene: TRBJ1-1; CDR3 protein: ASKMNTEAF
V gene: TRBV13; CDR3 length: 12; J gene: TRBJ2-5; CDR3 protein: ASSLDRLQETQY
V gene: TRBV6-5; CDR3 length: 13; J gene: TRBJ1-2; CDR3 protein: ASSSTTGTLYGYT
V gene: TRBV5-6; CDR3 length: 12; J gene: TRBJ2-4; CDR3 protein: ASSFAQGVVIQY
V gene: TRBV21-1; CDR3 length: 13; J gene: TRBJ2-6; CDR3 protein: ASSKGGSGANVLT
V gene: TRBV9; CDR3 length: 13; J gene: TRBJ1-1; CDR3 protein: ASSVVGVAGTEAF
V gene: TRBV13; CDR3 length: 13; J gene: TRBJ1-4; CDR3 protein: ASSLTGTGNEKLF
V gene: TRBV5-1; CDR3 length: 13; J gene: TRBJ1-5; CDR3 protein: ASSYATGVDQPQH
V gene: TRBV10-2; CDR3 length: 14; J gene: TRBJ2-1; CDR3 protein: ASSELAGGSYNEQF
V gene: TRBV7-9; CDR3 length: 10; J gene: TRBJ2-7; CDR3 protein: ASSRPSYEQY
V gene: TRBV5-1; CDR3 length: 12; J gene: TRBJ2-2; CDR3 protein: ASSGTVDTGELF
V gene: TRBV7-9; CDR3 length: 14; J gene: TRBJ1-1; CDR3 protein: ASSGKAPPSNTEAF
V gene: TRBV7-9; CDR3 length: 11; J gene: TRBJ1-2; CDR3 protein: ASSLGQIYGYT
V gene: TRBV7-9; CDR3 length: 15; J gene: TRBJ2-1; CDR3 protein: ASSFSVERGAGNEQF
V gene: TRBV7-7; CDR3 length: 12; J gene: TRBJ2-5; CDR3 protein: ASSLVSAQETQY
V gene: TRBV9; CDR3 length: 11; J gene: TRBJ2-7; CDR3 protein: ASSPGRTYEQY
V gene: TRBV11-3; CDR3 length: 11; J gene: TRBJ2-2; CDR3 protein: ASRERGSGELF
V gene: TRBV7-8; CDR3 length: 13; J gene: TRBJ2-7; CDR3 protein: ASAAPGGGGNEQY
V gene: TRBV10-1; CDR3 length: 13; J gene: TRBJ2-7; CDR3 protein: ASSEGLAGAYEQY
V gene: TRBV7-9; CDR3 length: 13; J gene: TRBJ2-1; CDR3 protein: ASSFRGGLYNEQF
V gene: TRBV11-2; CDR3 length: 12; J gene: TRBJ1-5; CDR3 protein: ASSLTGLNQPQH
V gene: TRBV11-3; CDR3 length: 14; J gene: TRBJ2-1; CDR3 protein: ASSSPTSGGTNEQF